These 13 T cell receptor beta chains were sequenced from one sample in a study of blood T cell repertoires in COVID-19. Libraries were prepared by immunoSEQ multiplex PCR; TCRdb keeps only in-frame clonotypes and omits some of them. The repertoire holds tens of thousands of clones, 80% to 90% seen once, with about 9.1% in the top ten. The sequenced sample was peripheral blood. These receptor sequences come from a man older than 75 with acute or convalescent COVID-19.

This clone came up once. The CDR3 reads CASSLLRGTGELFF. The CDR3, as DNA: TGTGCCAGCAGCTTATTACGGGGAACCGGGGAGCTGTTTTTT. The V call is TRBV11-2, the J call TRBJ2-2, with D maybe TRBD2 (5 bases). Trimming took 2 bases from V and 5 from J, leaving 9 bases between them. The CDR3 is 14 residues long. Germline loops: CDR1 SGHAT, CDR2 FQNNGV.

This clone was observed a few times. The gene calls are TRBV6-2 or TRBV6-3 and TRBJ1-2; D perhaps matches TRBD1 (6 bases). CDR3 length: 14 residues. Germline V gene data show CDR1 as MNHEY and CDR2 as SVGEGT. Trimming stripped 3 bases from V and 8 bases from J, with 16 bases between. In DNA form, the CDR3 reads TGTGCCAGCAGTTATCTTGGACAGTATCAGGGCTACACCTTC. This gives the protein CASSYLGQYQGYTF.

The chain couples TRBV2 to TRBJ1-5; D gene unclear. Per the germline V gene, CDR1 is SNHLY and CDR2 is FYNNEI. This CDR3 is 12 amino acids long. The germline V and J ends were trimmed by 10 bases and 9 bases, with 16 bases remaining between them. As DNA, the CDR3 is TGTGCCACTTCGACGGGATTCAGGCCCCAGCATTTT. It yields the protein CATSTGFRPQHF.

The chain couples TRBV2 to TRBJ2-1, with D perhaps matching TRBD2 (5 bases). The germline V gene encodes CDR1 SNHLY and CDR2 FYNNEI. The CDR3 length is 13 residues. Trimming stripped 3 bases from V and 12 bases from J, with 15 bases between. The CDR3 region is CASSESDYNPQFF. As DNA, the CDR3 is TGTGCCAGCAGTGAGTCCGACTACAATCCGCAGTTCTTC.

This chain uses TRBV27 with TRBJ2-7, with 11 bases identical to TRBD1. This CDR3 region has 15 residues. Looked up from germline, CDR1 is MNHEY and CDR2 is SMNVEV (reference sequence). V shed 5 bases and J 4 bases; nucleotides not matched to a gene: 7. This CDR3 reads CASSPGQGAQYEQYF. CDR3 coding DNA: TGTGCCAGCAGTCCAGGACAGGGGGCGCAATACGAGCAGTACTTC.

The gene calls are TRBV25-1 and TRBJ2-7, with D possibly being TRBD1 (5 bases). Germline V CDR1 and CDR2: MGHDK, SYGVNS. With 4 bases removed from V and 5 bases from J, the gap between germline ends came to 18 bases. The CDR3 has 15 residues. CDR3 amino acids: CASSATFITRDEQYF. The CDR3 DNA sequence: TGTGCCAGCAGTGCCACGTTTATAACCAGGGACGAGCAGTACTTC.

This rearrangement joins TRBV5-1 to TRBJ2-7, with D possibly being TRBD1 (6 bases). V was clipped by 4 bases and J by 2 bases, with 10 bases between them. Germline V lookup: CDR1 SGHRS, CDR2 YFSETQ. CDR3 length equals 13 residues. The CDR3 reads CASSKQGTYEQYF. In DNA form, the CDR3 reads TGCGCCAGCAGCAAACAGGGCACCTACGAGCAGTACTTC.

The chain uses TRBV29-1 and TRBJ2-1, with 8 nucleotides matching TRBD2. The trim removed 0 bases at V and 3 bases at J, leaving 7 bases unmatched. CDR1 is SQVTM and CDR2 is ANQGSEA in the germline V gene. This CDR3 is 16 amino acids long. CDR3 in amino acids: CSVEDSGTRYYNEQFF. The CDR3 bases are TGCAGCGTTGAAGATTCCGGGACTAGGTACTACAATGAGCAGTTCTTC.

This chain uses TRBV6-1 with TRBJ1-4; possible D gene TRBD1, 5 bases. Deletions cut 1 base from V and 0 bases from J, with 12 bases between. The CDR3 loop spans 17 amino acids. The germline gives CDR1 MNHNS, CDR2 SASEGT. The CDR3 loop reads CASSEGQLLATNEKLFF. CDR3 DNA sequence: TGTGCCAGCAGTGAAGGACAGCTGCTTGCAACTAATGAAAAACTGTTTTTT.

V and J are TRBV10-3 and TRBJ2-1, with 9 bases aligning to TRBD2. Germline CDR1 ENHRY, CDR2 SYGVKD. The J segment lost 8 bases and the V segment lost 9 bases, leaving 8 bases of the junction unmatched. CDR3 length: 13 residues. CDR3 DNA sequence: TGTGCCATAGGTAGCGGGAGATCCCATGAGCAGTTCTTC. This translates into CAIGSGRSHEQFF.

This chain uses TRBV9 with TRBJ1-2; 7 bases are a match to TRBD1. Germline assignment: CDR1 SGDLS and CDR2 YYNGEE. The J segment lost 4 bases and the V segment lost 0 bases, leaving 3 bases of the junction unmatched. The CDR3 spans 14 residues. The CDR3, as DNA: TGTGCCAGCAGCGTAGAGCCAGGGGGCTATGGCTACACCTTC. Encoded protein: CASSVEPGGYGYTF.

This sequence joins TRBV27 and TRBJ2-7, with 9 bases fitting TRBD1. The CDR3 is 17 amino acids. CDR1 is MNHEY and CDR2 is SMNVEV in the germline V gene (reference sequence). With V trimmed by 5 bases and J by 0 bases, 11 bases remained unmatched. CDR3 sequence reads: CASSTGGTRLPSYEQYF. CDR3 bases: TGTGCCAGCAGTACAGGGGGCACCCGCTTACCCTCCTACGAGCAGTACTTC.

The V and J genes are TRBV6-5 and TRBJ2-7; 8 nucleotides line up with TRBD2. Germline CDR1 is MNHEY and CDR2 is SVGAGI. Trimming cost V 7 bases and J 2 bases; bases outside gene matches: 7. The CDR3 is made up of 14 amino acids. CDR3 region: CASTASGPPYEQYF. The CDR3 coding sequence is TGTGCCAGCACCGCTAGCGGGCCCCCCTACGAGCAGTACTTC.